The T cell receptor (beta chain) described here comes from a study of T cells in Graves' hyperthyroidism and ophthalmopathy. Study as a whole: Before any treatment, at initial diagnosis, peripheral blood was collected.

TCR beta CDR3 regions were amplified from RNA transcripts. The primer set for the first-round RT-PCR of the TCR CDR3 was HTBI. TCRdb analysed the multiplex PCR reads with MiXCR anew, one entry per CDR3 protein. There are about 600,000 distinct CDR3 sequences in the sample; 12% to 15% occur only once, and around 7% lies in the top ten. A few counts support this clonotype. This TCR came from a woman in her late teens or twenties with Graves' ophthalmopathy. The sequencing sample was made of blood.

The CDR3 region is CASSLGYSNEKLFF. The DNA of the CDR3 is TGTGCCAGCAGCCTTGGGTATTCTAATGAAAAACTGTTTTTT. The genes are TRBV5-4 and TRBJ1-4; D gene ambiguous. CDR3 length: 14 residues. Germline CDR1 and CDR2: SGHNT and YYREEE (reference sequence). The V end was cut by 4 bases, the J end by 3 bases, with 10 bases between.